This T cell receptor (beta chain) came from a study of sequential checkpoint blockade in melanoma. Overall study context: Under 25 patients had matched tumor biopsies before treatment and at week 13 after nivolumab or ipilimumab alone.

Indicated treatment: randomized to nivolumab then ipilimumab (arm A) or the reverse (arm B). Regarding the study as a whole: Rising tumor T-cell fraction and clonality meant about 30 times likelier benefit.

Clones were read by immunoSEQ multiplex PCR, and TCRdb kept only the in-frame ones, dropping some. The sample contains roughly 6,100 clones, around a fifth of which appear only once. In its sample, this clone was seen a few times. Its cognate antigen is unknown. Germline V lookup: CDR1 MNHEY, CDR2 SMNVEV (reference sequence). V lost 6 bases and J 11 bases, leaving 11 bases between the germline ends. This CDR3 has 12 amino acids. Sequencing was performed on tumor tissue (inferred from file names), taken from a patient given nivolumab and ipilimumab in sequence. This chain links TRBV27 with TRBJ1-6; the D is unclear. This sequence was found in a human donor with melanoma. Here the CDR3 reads CASSPERAPLHF. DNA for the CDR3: TGTGCCAGCAGCCCTGAGCGGGCACCCCTCCACTTT.